Listed here is a single T cell receptor (beta chain). The entry originates in a study of T-cell reconstitution after alpha-beta-depleted transplantation in children. TCRbeta library construction was performed incorporating unique molecular identifiers. Via MiXCR, TCRdb re-called the PCR reads, giving one row per CDR3 protein. Altogether about 540,000 distinct CDR3 sequences are present, about a sixth being singletons, with the ten largest covering 3.3%. The origin of this receptor is a human donor who donated a stem cell graft to a child with acute lymphoblastic leukemia. The source material was PBMCs from the stem cell graft donor, sampled from the stem cell graft.

CDR3: CASNPEGANVLTF. CDR3 coding DNA: TGTGCCAGCAACCCGGAAGGGGCCAACGTCCTGACTTTC. V usage is TRBV21-1 and J usage is TRBJ2-6; no check of the table's D call, TRBD1, against the DNA was made. TRBV21-1 is an annotated pseudogene. CDR3 length: 13 residues.